These T cell receptor beta chains were read from a single sample in a study of T-cell memory formation after mild COVID-19. One entry per CDR3 protein, called by TCRdb with MiXCR from the 5' RACE reads. This sample has tens of thousands of distinct CDR3 sequences, with about 13% found just once. Source material: PBMCs or a T cell subset sorted from them (not recorded which). These receptors came from an adult woman who had mild COVID-19 (a few samples of this study predate the infection). Cell type and time point are not known. Both conserved end residues are part of each CDR3. A D gene is named only where the DNA matches it firmly. Clone size is not always given. Where it is, it says once, few, many or a class for expanded clones.

TGTGCCACCAGTGAGACCGGGGAGCTGTTTTTT,CATSETGELFF,11,TRBV24-1,few,.,TRBJ2-2
TGCGCCAGCAGCCAACAAGGGACTAGCGGGGGGGCGGATACGCAGTATTTT,CASSQQGTSGGADTQYF,17,TRBV4-1,.,TRBD2,TRBJ2-3
TGCAGCGTTCTCCTAGGGACAGGGTCTCAGCATTTT,CSVLLGTGSQHF,12,TRBV29-1,.,TRBD1,TRBJ1-5
TGTGCGTTGAGCTCCTATAATTCACCCCTCCACTTT,CALSSYNSPLHF,12,TRBV12-3/TRBV12-4,.,.,TRBJ1-6
TGTGCCAGCAGCCCGTTTGGGGGAGGGCCCTACGAGCAGTACTTC,CASSPFGGGPYEQYF,15,TRBV13,few,TRBD2,TRBJ2-7
TGCGCCAGCAGAATTGGGGGAACTGAGCAGTTCTTC,CASRIGGTEQFF,12,TRBV5-1,.,.,TRBJ2-1
TGTGCCAGCAGCTTAGCGGGGGTGAACACTGAAGCTTTCTTT,CASSLAGVNTEAFF,14,TRBV7-9,many,.,TRBJ1-1
TGTGCCTGGGGATTCAACACCGGGGAGCTGTTTTTT,CAWGFNTGELFF,12,TRBV30,.,.,TRBJ2-2
TGTGCCAGCAGCTTAGAGATCGGGGGGTCCTACGAGCAGTACTTC,CASSLEIGGSYEQYF,15,TRBV7-9,few,TRBD2,TRBJ2-7
TGTGCCAGCAGTTTAGGGGGATCCGGGGAGCTGTTTTTT,CASSLGGSGELFF,13,TRBV12-3/TRBV12-4,many,.,TRBJ2-2
TGTGCCAGCAGCCAAAGGCCTAGCGATGAGCAGTTCTTC,CASSQRPSDEQFF,13,TRBV4-2,few,.,TRBJ2-1
TGCGCCAGCAGCCCGGGACAGATGAACACCGGGGAGCTGTTTTTT,CASSPGQMNTGELFF,15,TRBV5-1,.,TRBD1,TRBJ2-2
TGCGCCAGCAGCAAAGGGGGACTAGCGCGTGGAGAGACCCAGTACTTC,CASSKGGLARGETQYF,16,TRBV4-1,.,TRBD2,TRBJ2-5
TGTGCCACCCGGGACAGCTACAATGAGCAGTTCTTC,CATRDSYNEQFF,12,TRBV24-1,few,TRBD1,TRBJ2-1
TGTGCCAGCAGTTACCCAGGGAACTATGGCTACACCTTC,CASSYPGNYGYTF,13,TRBV6-6,few,.,TRBJ1-2
TGCGCCAGCAGCGAGCGACTAGCGGGACGCTACGAGCAGTACTTC,CASSERLAGRYEQYF,15,TRBV5-1,medium-sized,TRBD2,TRBJ2-7
TGTGCCAGCAGTTACACGGACCTAAACACTGAAGCTTTCTTT,CASSYTDLNTEAFF,14,TRBV6-5,few,.,TRBJ1-1
TGTGCCAGTAGTATGGGACTAGCGGCCTCCTACGAGCAGTACTTC,CASSMGLAASYEQYF,15,TRBV19,.,TRBD2,TRBJ2-7
TGTGCCATCGGACTAGCGGGGGGGCCTCACTACGAGCAGTACTTC,CAIGLAGGPHYEQYF,15,TRBV6-2/TRBV6-3,few,TRBD2,TRBJ2-7
TGTGCCAGCAGCTTTTCAACAGGGAATGGCTACACCTTC,CASSFSTGNGYTF,13,TRBV11-2,.,.,TRBJ1-2
TGTGCCAGCAGTGAAATCGGGGGTTCCTATGGCTACACCTTC,CASSEIGGSYGYTF,14,TRBV25-1,few,.,TRBJ1-2
TGCGCCAGCAGCCAAGGAGGAGGCGATTACAATGAGCAGTTCTTC,CASSQGGGDYNEQFF,15,TRBV4-3,many,.,TRBJ2-1